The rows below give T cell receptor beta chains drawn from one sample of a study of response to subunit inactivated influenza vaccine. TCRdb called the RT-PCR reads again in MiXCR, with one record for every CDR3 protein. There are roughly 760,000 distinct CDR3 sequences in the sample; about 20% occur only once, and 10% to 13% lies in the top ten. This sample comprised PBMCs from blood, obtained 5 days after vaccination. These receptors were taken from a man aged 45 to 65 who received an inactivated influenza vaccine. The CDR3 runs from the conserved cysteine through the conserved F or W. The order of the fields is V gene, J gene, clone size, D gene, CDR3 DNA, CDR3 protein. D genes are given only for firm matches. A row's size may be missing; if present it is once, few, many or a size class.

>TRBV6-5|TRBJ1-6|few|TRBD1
TGTGCCAGCAGTTACTCGAGGCAGGGACAGGGCGATTCACCCCTCCACTTT
CASSYSRQGQGDSPLHF
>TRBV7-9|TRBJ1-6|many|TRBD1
TGTGCCAGCAGCTCGGGACAGGATAATTCACCCCTCCACTTT
CASSSGQDNSPLHF
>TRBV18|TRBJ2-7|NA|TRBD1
TGTGCCAGCTCACCCTCCGGGACAGGGGGTCCTTTTGCCTACGAGCAGTACTTC
CASSPSGTGGPFAYEQYF
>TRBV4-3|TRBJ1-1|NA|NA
TGCGCCAGCAGCGAAGATGTGAGGACTGAAGCTTTCTTT
CASSEDVRTEAFF
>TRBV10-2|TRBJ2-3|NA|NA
TGCGCCAGCAGGAAAGGGACTTCCGCAGATACGCAGTATTTT
CASRKGTSADTQYF
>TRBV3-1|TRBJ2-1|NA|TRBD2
TGTGCCAGCAGCGAAGACCCTAGCGGGGGGGCAAATGAGCAGTTCTTC
CASSEDPSGGANEQFF
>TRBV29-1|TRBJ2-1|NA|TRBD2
TGCAGCGGTTCAGGTCGCCTAGCGGAGCGTGAGCAGTTCTTC
CSGSGRLAEREQFF
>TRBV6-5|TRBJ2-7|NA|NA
TGTGCCAGTACCACGGGGCTTAACGAGCAGTACTTC
CASTTGLNEQYF
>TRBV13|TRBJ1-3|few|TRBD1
TGTGCCAGCAGCACTCGACAGGGTCCTGGAAACACCATATATTTT
CASSTRQGPGNTIYF
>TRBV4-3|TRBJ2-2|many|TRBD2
TGCGCCAGCAGCCAAAGACTAGCGGGGAACACCGGGGAGCTGTTTTTT
CASSQRLAGNTGELFF
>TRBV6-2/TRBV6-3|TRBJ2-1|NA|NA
TGTGCCAGCAGTTTCACATATGGAGGGGATGAGCAGTTCTTC
CASSFTYGGDEQFF
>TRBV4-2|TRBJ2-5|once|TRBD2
TGTGCCAGCAGCCAAGAAGGCCAGCGGGGCCACCTGGAGACCCAGTACTTC
CASSQEGQRGHLETQYF
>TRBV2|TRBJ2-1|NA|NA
TGTGCCAGCACCGGCCCTAACCAGCCTAGGAATGAGCAGTTCTTC
CASTGPNQPRNEQFF
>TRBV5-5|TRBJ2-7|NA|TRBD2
TGTGCCAGCAGCAATCTAGCGGGGGGCGGCTACGAGCAGTACTTC
CASSNLAGGGYEQYF
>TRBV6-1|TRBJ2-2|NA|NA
TGTGCCAGCAGTCAACTCTTCGTGGGGGAGCTGTTTTTT
CASSQLFVGELFF
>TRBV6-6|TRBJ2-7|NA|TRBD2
TGTGCCAGCAGTTATGGCGGGAGGGGCATGCAGTACTTC
CASSYGGRGMQYF
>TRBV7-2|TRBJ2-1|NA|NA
TGTGCCAGCAGCTTATCGTTTGGCGGAAACAATGAGCAGTTCTTC
CASSLSFGGNNEQFF
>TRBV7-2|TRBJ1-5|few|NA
TGTGCCAGCAGCTTTTCTGGAGGACAAAATCAGCCCCAGCATTTT
CASSFSGGQNQPQHF
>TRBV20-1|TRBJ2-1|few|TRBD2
TGCAGTGCTAGTGATAGCGGGGGATACAATGAGCAGTTCTTC
CSASDSGGYNEQFF
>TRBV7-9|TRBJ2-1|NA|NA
TGTGCCAGCAGCTTAGGGAAGGCACTACCTCACAATGAGCAGTTCTTC
CASSLGKALPHNEQFF
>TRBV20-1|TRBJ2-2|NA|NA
TGCAGTGCTAGAAACCCAGGGAATGCCGGGGAGCTGTTTTTT
CSARNPGNAGELFF
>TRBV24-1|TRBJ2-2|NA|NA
TGTGCCACCAGTGACCCCTCCCGCACCGGGGAGCTGTTTTTT
CATSDPSRTGELFF
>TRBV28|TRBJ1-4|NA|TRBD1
TGTGCCAGCAGAATACAGGGGGCTTTTGAAAAACTGTTTTTT
CASRIQGAFEKLFF
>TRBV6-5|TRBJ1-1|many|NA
TGTGCCAGCAGGTCACCCCATGGTGGGGGGAGGACTGAAGCTTTCTTT
CASRSPHGGGRTEAFF
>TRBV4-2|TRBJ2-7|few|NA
TGTGCCAGCAGCCAAGTATTAAGGGAATCCGAGCAGTACTTC
CASSQVLRESEQYF
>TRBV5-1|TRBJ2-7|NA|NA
TGCGCCAGCAGCTTGGACAGGTCATACTCCTACGAGCAGTACTTC
CASSLDRSYSYEQYF
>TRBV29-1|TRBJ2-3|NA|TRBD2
TGCAGCGTTTCTAGCGGGGGCACAGATACGCAGTATTTT
CSVSSGGTDTQYF
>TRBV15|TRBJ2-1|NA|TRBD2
TGTGCCACCAGGACTCCACTGACTAGCGGGTCCTACAATGAGCAGTTCTTC
CATRTPLTSGSYNEQFF
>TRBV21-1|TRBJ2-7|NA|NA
TGTGCCAGCAGCACGCCCGGGACAGGGGGACCCTACGAGCAGTACTTC
CASSTPGTGGPYEQYF
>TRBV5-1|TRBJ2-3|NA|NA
TGCGCCAGCAGCTTGGGAGTACGGGCTAGCACAGATACGCAGTATTTT
CASSLGVRASTDTQYF
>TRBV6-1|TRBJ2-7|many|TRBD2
TGTGCCAGCAGCGAGACTAGCGGGCCCTCCGAGCAGTACTTC
CASSETSGPSEQYF
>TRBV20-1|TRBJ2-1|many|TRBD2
TGCAGTGCTAGAGTGGTTGGGACTAGCGGGAGTGGGCAGTTCTTC
CSARVVGTSGSGQFF
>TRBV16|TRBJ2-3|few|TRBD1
TGTGCCAGCAGCCAAACAGGGGGCGATACGCAGTATTTT
CASSQTGGDTQYF
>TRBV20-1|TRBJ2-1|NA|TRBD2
TGCAGTGCTAGGGAATTAGCGGGGCACAATGAGCAGTTCTTC
CSARELAGHNEQFF
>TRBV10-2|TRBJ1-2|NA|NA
TGCGCCAGCAGTGAGTTAACCTATGGCTACACCTTC
CASSELTYGYTF
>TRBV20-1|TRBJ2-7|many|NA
TGCAGTGCCAGAACAGGTTTCCACGAGCAGTACTTC
CSARTGFHEQYF
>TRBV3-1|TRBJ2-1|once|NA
TGTGCCAGCAGCCCGCGTACAAGACTTAGCTCCTACAATGAGCAGTTCTTC
CASSPRTRLSSYNEQFF
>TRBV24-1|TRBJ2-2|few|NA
TGTGCCACCAGTGAGCTGGACAGTAACACCGGGGAGCTGTTTTTT
CATSELDSNTGELFF
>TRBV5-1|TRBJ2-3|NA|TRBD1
TGCGCCAGCAGCTCTACCCCTGTAGGTAGGGGGCGCGGGAGCACAGATACGCAGTATTTT
CASSSTPVGRGRGSTDTQYF
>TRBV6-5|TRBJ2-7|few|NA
TGTGCCAGCAGTTACGTCAGTCAGACCTCCAACTACGAGCAGTACTTC
CASSYVSQTSNYEQYF
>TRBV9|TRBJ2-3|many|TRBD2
TGTGCCAGCAGCCTGAACCCTAGCGGGATCACAGATACGCAGTATTTT
CASSLNPSGITDTQYF
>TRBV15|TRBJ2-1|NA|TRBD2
TGTGCCACCAGCTCACCGACCTCTAGCGGGAGGGCCAATGAGCAGTTCTTC
CATSSPTSSGRANEQFF
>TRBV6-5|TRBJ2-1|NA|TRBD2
TGTGCCAGCAGTTACGGTACTGCAGCGGGAGTGGTCAATGAGCAGTTCTTC
CASSYGTAAGVVNEQFF
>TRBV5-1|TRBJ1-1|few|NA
TGCGCCAGCAGCGACGGCGGCGATACTGAAGCTTTCTTT
CASSDGGDTEAFF
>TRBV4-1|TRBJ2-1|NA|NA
TGCGCCAGCAGCCAAGCTAGAACGGGAAGCTCCTACAATGAGCAGTTCTTC
CASSQARTGSSYNEQFF
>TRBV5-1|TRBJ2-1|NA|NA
TGCGCCAGCAGCCCGCAACCCGGCGAGGATGAGCAGTTCTTC
CASSPQPGEDEQFF
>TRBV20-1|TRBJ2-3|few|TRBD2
TGCAGTGCTAGTCCAGCGGGAACAGATACGCAGTATTTT
CSASPAGTDTQYF
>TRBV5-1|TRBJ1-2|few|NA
TGCGCCAGCAGCTTGGGGCCGGCGGTTGGCTACACCTTC
CASSLGPAVGYTF
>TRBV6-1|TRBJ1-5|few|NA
TGTGCCAGCAGTATCGGGACATATAGCAATCAGCCCCAGCATTTT
CASSIGTYSNQPQHF
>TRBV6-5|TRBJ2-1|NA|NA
TGTGCCAGCAGTTCGAGGGTAGGGTTCGGGAGTGAGCAGTTCTTC
CASSSRVGFGSEQFF
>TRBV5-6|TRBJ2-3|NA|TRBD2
TGTGCCAGCAGCGGAGAGAAAGCGGGACTGCTAACAGATACGCAGTATTTT
CASSGEKAGLLTDTQYF
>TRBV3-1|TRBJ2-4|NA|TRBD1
TGTGCCAGCAGCCCTCGACAGGGTAACATTCAGTACTTC
CASSPRQGNIQYF
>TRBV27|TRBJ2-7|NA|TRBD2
TGTGCCATCAGTAGAAGCGGGGGCGCAAGCTCCTACGAGCAGTACTTC
CAISRSGGASSYEQYF
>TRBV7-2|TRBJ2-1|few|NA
TGTGCCAGCAGCTTATCCAGGTATGCAGCCAATGAGCAGTTCTTC
CASSLSRYAANEQFF
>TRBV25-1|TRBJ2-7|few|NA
TGTGCCAGCAGTGACCACAGGGATTTTTCGGACGAGCAGTACTTC
CASSDHRDFSDEQYF
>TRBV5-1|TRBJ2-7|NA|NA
TGCGCCAGCAGCTTGGAGTTCGGCGAGCAGTACTTC
CASSLEFGEQYF
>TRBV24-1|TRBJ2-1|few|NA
TGTGCCACCAGTGATTTCCAGGGCTCCTACAATGAGCAGTTCTTC
CATSDFQGSYNEQFF
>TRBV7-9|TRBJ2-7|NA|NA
TGTGCCAGCAGCACACGACAGCTCTTGGACGAGCAGTACTTC
CASSTRQLLDEQYF
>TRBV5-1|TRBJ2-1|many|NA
TGCGCCAGCAGCTTCGGGACTTCGAGCAATGAGCAGTTCTTC
CASSFGTSSNEQFF
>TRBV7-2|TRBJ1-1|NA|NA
TGTGCCAGCAGCTTAGTCTACGGACACAACACTGAAGCTTTCTTT
CASSLVYGHNTEAFF